The rows below give T cell receptor beta chains drawn from one sample of a study of blood T cell repertoires in COVID-19. Here immunoSEQ multiplex PCR was the method, and the copy in TCRdb shows in-frame clones only, minus some. Seen here are some 11,000 clones, 80% to 95% observed once, and the top ten hold about 28%. The specimen sequenced was peripheral blood. These TCRs come from a woman aged 70 to 79 with active COVID-19. CDR3s include the opening cysteine and the closing phenylalanine or tryptophan. D genes are given only for firm matches. Clone size appears in some rows only: once, few, many, or a class for an expanded clone.

-,-,TRBV5-5,TRBJ2-3,CASTSQGATRDTQYF,TGTGCCAGCACCTCGCAAGGGGCAACGCGAGATACGCAGTATTTT
once,-,TRBV5-6,TRBJ2-5,CASSLAAGGIQETQYF,TGTGCCAGCAGCTTGGCCGCCGGGGGAATTCAAGAGACCCAGTACTTC
-,-,TRBV7-9,TRBJ2-3,CASSFMYGSSTDTQYF,TGTGCCAGCAGCTTTATGTACGGGAGTAGCACAGATACGCAGTATTTT
-,-,TRBV18,TRBJ1-4,CASSPGQNEKLFF,TGTGCCAGCTCACCTGGACAGAATGAAAAACTGTTTTTT
-,TRBD1,TRBV3-1/TRBV3-2,TRBJ2-7,CASSQDPDRVYEQYF,TGTGCCAGCAGCCAAGACCCGGACAGGGTCTACGAGCAGTACTTC
-,TRBD2,TRBV10-1,TRBJ2-7,CASTTTSGVSYEQYF,TGCGCCAGCACCACCACTAGCGGGGTTTCCTACGAGCAGTACTTC
-,-,TRBV29-1,TRBJ2-3,CSVEASTDTQYF,TGCAGCGTTGAAGCTAGCACAGATACGCAGTATTTT
-,TRBD2,TRBV7-9,TRBJ2-5,CASSLAGGSGREETQYF,TGTGCCAGCAGCTTAGCTGGGGGTAGCGGGAGGGAAGAGACCCAGTACTTC
-,TRBD2,TRBV30,TRBJ2-1,CAWSRWRGMNEQFF,TGTGCCTGGAGCCGTTGGCGGGGGATGAATGAGCAGTTCTTC
-,-,TRBV21-1,TRBJ2-2,CASSTRDRQSPVWTGELFF,TGTGCCAGCAGCACTCGGGACAGGCAGAGCCCTGTTTGGACCGGGGAGCTGTTTTTT
-,TRBD1,TRBV7-3,TRBJ1-1,CASSLDRGNTEAFF,TGTGCCAGCAGCTTGGACAGGGGGAACACTGAAGCTTTCTTT
-,TRBD1,TRBV11-2,TRBJ2-7,CASSFNRGPYEQYF,TGTGCCAGCAGCTTTAACAGGGGTCCCTACGAGCAGTACTTC
once,TRBD2,TRBV10-3,TRBJ2-2,CAIRTSGNTGELFF,TGTGCCATTCGGACTAGCGGTAACACCGGGGAGCTGTTTTTT
-,TRBD1,TRBV5-1,TRBJ1-4,CASSSGQGVWEKLFF,TGCGCCAGCAGCTCGGGCCAGGGGGTCTGGGAAAAACTGTTTTTT
-,-,TRBV5-5,TRBJ1-5,CASSLDRYSNQPQHF,TGTGCCAGCAGCCTAGACAGGTATAGCAATCAGCCCCAGCATTTT
-,-,TRBV10-3,TRBJ1-6,CAISEVQGADSPLHF,TGTGCCATCAGTGAGGTGCAGGGTGCCGATTCACCCCTCCACTTT
-,TRBD1,TRBV9,TRBJ2-5,CASSVGTGAEETQYF,TGTGCCAGCAGCGTAGGGACAGGGGCGGAGGAGACCCAGTACTTC
-,-,TRBV13,TRBJ2-7,CASSARLWRRASGPYEQYF,TGTGCCAGCAGCGCGAGACTCTGGAGGCGGGCTTCAGGCCCCTACGAGCAGTACTTC
-,TRBD2,TRBV27,TRBJ2-7,CASSRGREGHYEQYF,TGTGCCAGCAGTCGTGGGCGGGAGGGCCACTACGAGCAGTACTTC
once,-,TRBV19,TRBJ2-3,CASSIGSRDSPTDTQYF,TGTGCCAGTAGTATAGGATCCCGGGACTCACCCACAGATACGCAGTATTTT
-,-,TRBV12-5,TRBJ2-1,CASGNDKYNEQFF,TGTGCTAGTGGTAACGACAAATACAATGAGCAGTTCTTC
-,-,TRBV18,TRBJ2-5,CASSLAEVRRGRETQYF,TGTGCCAGCTCCCTCGCCGAGGTTCGGAGAGGAAGGGAGACCCAGTACTTC
-,-,TRBV21-1,TRBJ2-7,CASSKDPAGVDEQYF,TGTGCCAGCAGCAAAGATCCAGCGGGAGTCGACGAGCAGTACTTC
-,TRBD1,TRBV30,TRBJ2-7,CAWSTSSGGTYEQYF,TGTGCCTGGAGTACCTCCTCAGGGGGAACCTACGAGCAGTACTTC
once,TRBD1,TRBV27,TRBJ1-5,CASSLLGTAASNQPQHF,TGTGCCAGCAGTTTATTGGGGACAGCCGCAAGCAATCAGCCCCAGCATTTT
once,TRBD1,TRBV18,TRBJ2-5,CASSPGGAETQYF,TGTGCCAGCTCTCCAGGGGGCGCAGAGACCCAGTACTTC
-,TRBD1,TRBV24-1,TRBJ2-3,CATSGGTGGNTDTQYF,TGTGCCACCAGTGGAGGGACAGGGGGGAACACAGATACGCAGTATTTT
-,TRBD2,TRBV18,TRBJ2-7,CASSQTSGRSYEQYF,TGTGCCAGCTCACAGACTAGCGGGAGGAGCTACGAGCAGTACTTC